The entry below gives a single T cell receptor (beta chain) sequence along with its context. What it binds is not known. The V and J ends lost 1 base and 1 base respectively, with 10 bases between them. The CDR3 consists of 15 residues. In germline, CDR1 is LNHNV, CDR2 YYDKDF (reference sequence). In the PCR, 60 Vbeta and 13 Jbeta primers were used. The data were produced by immunoSEQ multiplex PCR, yet TCRdb's version contains in-frame clones alone and is incomplete. This table holds around 300,000 clones, roughly 70% found once. This record comes from a study of cytomegalovirus exposure and HLA in healthy donors. Whole-study findings and limits: A prior analysis recorded that most TCR beta V segments were productive about 87% or about 30% of the time. Some segments of the V type, notably TRBV6-2 and TRBV6-3, were excluded as indistinguishable.

The chain has TRBV15 and TRBJ1-1; D call uncertain. The specimen was PBMCs. This receptor was obtained from a female donor in good health and CMV-seronegative. CDR3 sequence (DNA): TGTGCCACCAGCAGAGTGCGGGTGGAGAACACTGAAGCTTTCTTT. Its protein is CATSRVRVENTEAFF. Based on the CDR3 plus reference TRBV15 and TRBJ1-1, the full variable domain is DAMVIQNPRYQVTQFGKPVTLSCSQTLNHNVMYWYQQKSSQAPKLLFHYYDKDFNNEADTPDNFQSRRPNTSFCFLDIRSPGLGDTAMYLCATSRVRVENTEAFFGQGTRLTVV.